This T cell receptor (beta chain) was observed in a study of OX40 agonist ivuxolimab in advanced cancers. Study as a whole: Of mixed ages from about 20 to 85 and averaging approximately 60 years, the group was over 80% male.

The germline CDR1 and CDR2 sequences are SGHRS and YFSETQ. V was shortened by 0 bases and J by 4 bases, with 13 bases between the two germline ends. The CDR3 totals 15 residues. Profiled with immunoSEQ multiplex PCR; TCRdb holds only in-frame clones, not every one. The profile covers tens of thousands of clones, with around 82% appearing a single time and under 2.5% taken by the ten largest. The sequence came from an adult with an advanced solid tumor such as melanoma, head and neck, liver or kidney cancer. The sample was CD4+ or CD8+ T cells sorted from blood, taken in a trial of the OX40 agonist ivuxolimab. The chain uses TRBV5-1 and TRBJ1-2; no reliable D call. CDR3 protein: CASSLDTNRIYGYTF. The CDR3 nucleotides are TGCGCCAGCAGCTTGGATACGAACCGGATCTATGGCTACACCTTC.